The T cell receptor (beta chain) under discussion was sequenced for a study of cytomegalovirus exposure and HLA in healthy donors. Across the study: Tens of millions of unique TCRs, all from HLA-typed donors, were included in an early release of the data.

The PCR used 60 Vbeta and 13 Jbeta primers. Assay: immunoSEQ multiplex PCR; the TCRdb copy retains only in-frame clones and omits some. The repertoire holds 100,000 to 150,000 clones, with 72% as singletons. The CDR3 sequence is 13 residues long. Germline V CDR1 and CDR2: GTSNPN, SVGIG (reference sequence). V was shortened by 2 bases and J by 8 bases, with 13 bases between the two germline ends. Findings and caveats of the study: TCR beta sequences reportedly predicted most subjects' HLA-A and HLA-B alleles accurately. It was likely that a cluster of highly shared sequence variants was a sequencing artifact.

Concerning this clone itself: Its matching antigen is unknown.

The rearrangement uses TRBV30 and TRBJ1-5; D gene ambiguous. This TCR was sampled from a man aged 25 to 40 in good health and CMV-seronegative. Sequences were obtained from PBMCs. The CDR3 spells CAWSRGSEEPQHF. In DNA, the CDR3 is TGTGCCTGGAGTCGCGGGTCTGAGGAGCCCCAGCATTTT.